This T cell receptor (beta chain) emerged from a study of blood T cell repertoires in COVID-19. Germline V gives CDR1 MDHEN, CDR2 SYDVKM. With 6 bases removed from V and 6 bases from J, the gap between germline ends came to 8 bases. The CDR3 is made up of 12 amino acids. Clones were sequenced by immunoSEQ multiplex PCR, and TCRdb holds only the in-frame ones, with some missing. The repertoire holds about 96,000 clones, with roughly 84% as singletons. This clone was detected only a few times. Sample: peripheral blood. The rearrangement uses TRBV28 and TRBJ2-2; D possibly corresponds to TRBD2 (6 bases). This clonotype was obtained from a woman aged 55-75 years with acute or convalescent COVID-19. CDR3 protein: CASREGSGELFF. The DNA of the CDR3 is TGTGCCAGCAGGGAGGGGTCCGGGGAGCTGTTTTTT.